The entry that follows covers one T cell receptor beta chain sequence. Its antigen is as yet unknown. The CDR3 loop spans 12 amino acids. The ends were cut back, 8 bases at V and 7 bases at J, with 14 bases in the middle. Germline V CDR1 and CDR2: MNHEY, SVGAGI. The PCR made use of 60 Vbeta and 13 Jbeta primers. Measured with immunoSEQ multiplex PCR; TCRdb has only the in-frame clones, and not every one. The sample comprises roughly 73,000 clones, 75% of which are singletons, and under 15% rests with the top ten. These data are taken from a study of cytomegalovirus exposure and HLA in healthy donors. Study summary: Sequencing of 180 million or so T cells in an earlier analysis found 120 million or so unique TCR beta sequences. Study conclusions and caveats: Later on, an analysis tied 15,000 to 20,000 TCR beta sequences to HLA alleles at 0.05 false discovery rate. In a later analysis, a genetic analysis reported fewer productive-TCR N-insertions in an Asian-associated ancestry cluster than the cohort average.

Source material: PBMCs. The TCR comes from a man between 65 and 80 years old in good health and CMV-seronegative. V is TRBV6-5 and J is TRBJ1-2; D uncertain. The DNA of the CDR3 is TGTGCCAGCCGGGGAGGGAAGGGTGGCTACACCTTC. Encoded protein: CASRGGKGGYTF.